The 23 T cell receptor beta chains in this list originate from one sample, sequenced in a study of OX40 agonist ivuxolimab in advanced cancers. Assay used: immunoSEQ multiplex PCR; TCRdb lists only in-frame clones, some missing. The data contain tens of thousands of clones, roughly 84% of them singletons. Material: CD4+ or CD8+ T cells sorted from blood, obtained in a trial of the OX40 agonist ivuxolimab. The receptors stem from an adult with an advanced solid tumor such as melanoma, head and neck, liver or kidney cancer.

In nucleotides, the CDR3 is TGTGCCAGAAGCCCTAGGACAGGGGGTTCCGAGACCCAGTACTTC. As protein: CARSPRTGGSETQYF. The genes are TRBV5-3 and TRBJ2-5; TRBD1 agrees at 10 bases. TRBV5-3 is reported as an ORF; its role is uncertain. The V segment lost 4 bases and the J segment 5 bases; nucleotides outside the gene matches: 8. There are 15 residues in the CDR3.

This chain uses TRBV7-9 with TRBJ2-4; D gene ambiguous. The germline V and J ends were trimmed by 1 base and 7 bases, with 8 bases remaining between them. Per the germline V gene, CDR1 is SEHNR and CDR2 is FQNEAQ (reference sequence). CDR3 length: 13 residues. The DNA of the CDR3 is TGTGCCAGCAGCTTAGATCGGCGGAACATTCAGTACTTC. Translated: CASSLDRRNIQYF.

This clone occurred a few times. The V call is TRBV6-5, the J call TRBJ1-2, with 7 bases matching TRBD1. Germline lookup yields CDR1 MNHEY and CDR2 SVGAGI. Trimming removed 6 bases from V and 4 bases from J; junction bases left unmatched: 5. The CDR3 covers 13 residues. CDR3 coding DNA: TGTGCCAGCAGGACAGGGCCCCTCTATGGCTACACCTTC. It encodes CASRTGPLYGYTF.

The J gene is TRBJ2-7, the V gene TRBV28, with 7 bases aligning to TRBD1. The CDR3 length is 13 residues. Germline trimming cut 11 bases from V and 3 bases from J; bases unmatched to any gene: 10. The germline gives CDR1 MDHEN, CDR2 SYDVKM. The CDR3 DNA reads as TGTGCCGGTAAACGACGACAGGGCTACGAGCAGTACTTC. Its translation: CAGKRRQGYEQYF. Together with reference TRBV28 and TRBJ2-7, the CDR3 gives the full variable domain: DVKVTQSSRYLVKRTGEKVFLECVQDMDHENMFWYRQDPGLGLRLIYFSYDVKMKEKGDIPEGYSVSREKKERFSLILESASTNQTSMYLCAGKRRQGYEQYFGPGTRLTVT.

The rearrangement joins TRBV5-4 to TRBJ2-7; the match to TRBD1 covers 7 bases. CDR1 is SGHNT and CDR2 is YYREEE in the germline V gene (reference sequence). The CDR3 spans 15 residues. V trimming: 4 bases; J trimming: 0 bases; junction bases outside the gene matches: 7. The CDR3 coding sequence is TGTGCCAGCAGCCAGGGACAGTCTTACTCCTACGAGCAGTACTTC. Amino acids: CASSQGQSYSYEQYF.

This clone was seen a few times. This sequence joins TRBV19 and TRBJ2-2, with D perhaps being TRBD1 or TRBD2 (5 bases each). The germline CDR1 and CDR2 sequences are LNHDA and SQIVND (reference sequence). V was trimmed by 7 bases and J by 6 bases, leaving 15 bases between them. CDR3 length: 14 amino acids. CDR3: CASKWDPRSGELFF. The CDR3, as DNA: TGTGCCAGTAAATGGGACCCCAGGTCCGGGGAGCTGTTTTTT. The full variable domain, with the rest looked up from reference TRBV19 and TRBJ2-2, is DGGITQSPKYLFRKEGQNVTLSCEQNLNHDAMYWYRQDPGQGLRLIYYSQIVNDFQKGDIAEGYSVSREKKESFPLTVTSAQKNPTAFYLCASKWDPRSGELFFGEGSRLTVL.

This clone was seen once. The CDR3 coding sequence is TGTGCCAGCAGCCCCCGGGGCCCCCCTACGGGCGAGCAGTACTTC. This gives the protein CASSPRGPPTGEQYF. This chain uses TRBV6-1 with TRBJ2-7; D may match TRBD1 or TRBD2 (5 bases each). The CDR3 consists of 15 residues. Germline CDR1 and CDR2: MNHNS and SASEGT. V lost 6 bases and J 6 bases, leaving 21 bases between the germline ends.

The chain recombines TRBV6-6 with TRBJ1-1, with a weak D call TRBD1 (6 bases). This CDR3 spans 14 amino acids. Germline CDR1 is MNHNY and CDR2 is SVGAGI (reference sequence). Trimming removed 7 bases at V and 4 bases at J, with 16 bases between. The CDR3 DNA follows: TGTGCCAGCACCTCCGAGGGGGGGGCCACTGAAGCTTTCTTT. It is translated as CASTSEGGATEAFF.

This clone appeared a single time. The J gene is TRBJ2-1, the V gene TRBV7-2; D is undetermined. With 5 bases removed from V and 7 bases from J, the gap between germline ends came to 24 bases. CDR3 length equals 17 residues. The germline gives CDR1 SGHTA, CDR2 FQGNSA. CDR3 in amino acids: CASSLLPGSSYLNEQFF. The CDR3 nucleotides read TGTGCCAGCAGCCTACTACCGGGTTCGTCGTATTTGAATGAGCAGTTCTTC.

In the case of this clone: The sample contains more than one DNA sequence encoding this CDR3. The J gene is TRBJ2-7, the V gene TRBV18; D possibly uses TRBD1 or TRBD2 (5 bases each). Trimming stripped 1 base from V and 2 bases from J, with 9 bases between. Germline V gene data show CDR1 as KGHSH and CDR2 as LQKENI. CDR3 length: 14 residues. The CDR3 protein is CASSPRDGPYEQYF. The DNA for the CDR3 is TGTGCCAGCTCACCACGGGACGGTCCCTACGAGCAGTACTTC.

This clone was recorded once. The genes are TRBV2 and TRBJ2-4; 9 nucleotides agree with TRBD2. The CDR3 has 15 residues. Germline assignment: CDR1 SNHLY and CDR2 FYNNEI. Trimming at V came to 0 bases and at J to 9 bases, leaving 6 bases not matched to a gene. The CDR3 region is CASSEAVWRGGIQYF. Here the CDR3 DNA reads TGTGCCAGCAGTGAAGCCGTCTGGCGGGGGGGCATTCAGTACTTC.

V gene TRBV7-2 combines with J gene TRBJ1-4, with D hard to call. CDR1 is SGHTA, CDR2 FQGNSA, per germline. Between the trimmed V and J ends, which lost 0 bases and 5 bases, there was a span of 7 bases. The CDR3 runs to 14 residues. The CDR3 bases are TGTGCCAGCAGCTTAGCCGGGCTAAATGAAAAACTGTTTTTT. Translating gives CASSLAGLNEKLFF.

Sample share makes this clone large (0.1 to 1%). The genes are TRBV6-5 and TRBJ2-7; D remains unclear. CDR1 and CDR2 (germline): MNHEY, SVGAGI. Trimming cost V 6 bases and J 0 bases, with 12 bases left between them. CDR3 length: 14 residues. CDR3 amino acids: CASSPRTSSYEQYF. The CDR3, as DNA: TGTGCCAGCAGCCCCCGGACGTCCTCCTACGAGCAGTACTTC.

The chain joins TRBV5-6 to TRBJ2-7; tentatively, D is TRBD2 (6 bases). The CDR3 covers 11 residues. From germline, CDR1 is SGHDT and CDR2 YYEEEE. Trimming left V 4 bases short and J 4 bases short, with 6 bases between. This CDR3 reads CASSRGYEQYF. Here the CDR3 DNA reads TGTGCCAGCAGCCGGGGGTACGAGCAGTACTTC.

The rearrangement joins TRBV21-1 to TRBJ1-1. TRBV21-1 is reported as a pseudogene. The length of the CDR3 is 14 residues. In DNA form, the CDR3 reads TGTGCCAGCAGCAAGAAGGTTCAGCAAGGCGAAGCTTTCTTT. It codes for CASSKKVQQGEAFF.

V usage is TRBV19 and J usage is TRBJ1-1; perhaps TRBD1 as D (6 bases). Between the trimmed V and J ends, which lost 4 bases and 10 bases, there was a span of 22 bases. The CDR3 sequence is 15 residues long. Germline CDR1 reads LNHDA; CDR2 reads SQIVND (reference sequence). CDR3 sequence: CASSKQGLDLGRAFF. CDR3 nucleotides: TGTGCCAGTAGTAAACAGGGACTGGACCTCGGGCGAGCTTTCTTT. The variable domain in full, with the rest retrieved from reference TRBV19 and TRBJ1-1, is DGGITQSPKYLFRKEGQNVTLSCEQNLNHDAMYWYRQDPGQGLRLIYYSQIVNDFQKGDIAEGYSVSREKKESFPLTVTSAQKNPTAFYLCASSKQGLDLGRAFFGQGTRLTVV.

In nucleotides, the CDR3 is TGTGCCAGCAGCCCGGGACTAGCGGGGCTCTACAATGAGCAGTTCTTC. This encodes CASSPGLAGLYNEQFF. The V and J genes are TRBV4-2 and TRBJ2-1, with 13 bases identical to TRBD2. V shed 4 bases, J shed 3 bases, and the junction held 3 bases outside the gene matches. Germline V lookup: CDR1 LGHNA, CDR2 YNFKEQ. The CDR3 length is 16 residues.

V and J are TRBV7-6 and TRBJ2-3; 9 bases match TRBD2. The CDR3 totals 14 residues. Germline values: CDR1 SGHVS, CDR2 FNYEAQ. V lost 4 bases and J lost 5; bases outside the gene matches: 4. This chain's CDR3 is CASSWRGGLDTQYF. As DNA, the CDR3 is TGTGCCAGCAGCTGGCGGGGGGGCTTAGATACGCAGTATTTT.

The rearrangement joins TRBV21-1 to TRBJ1-2; no DNA check was done on the table's D call, TRBD1. TRBV21-1 is given as a pseudogene. There are 15 residues in the CDR3. The CDR3 spells CASSVWTGSAYGYTF. Here the CDR3 DNA reads TGTGCCAGCAGCGTTTGGACAGGGTCTGCGTATGGCTACACCTTC.

This clone came up a few times. The J gene is TRBJ1-2, the V gene TRBV6-6, with a tentative D call TRBD1 (5 bases). Trimming stripped 0 bases from V and 4 bases from J, with 6 bases between. The V gene's germline CDR1 is MNHNY and CDR2 SVGAGI (reference sequence). The CDR3 runs 13 residues. DNA of the CDR3: TGTGCCAGCAGTTACTCCCAGGGCTATGGCTACACCTTC. The encoded protein is CASSYSQGYGYTF.

This clone came up a few times. This chain connects TRBV5-8 to TRBJ2-5, with TRBD1 matching 9 bases. The trim removed 6 bases at V and 2 bases at J, leaving 17 bases unmatched. CDR1 SGHTS and CDR2 YDEGEE come from the germline V gene. This CDR3 region has 18 residues. CDR3 amino acids: CASTLQGAPRVEQETQYF. The CDR3 bases are TGTGCCAGCACCCTACAGGGGGCGCCAAGGGTGGAGCAAGAGACCCAGTACTTC.

The chain couples TRBV19 to TRBJ2-1, with 8 positions matching TRBD1. In germline, CDR1 is LNHDA, CDR2 SQIVND (reference sequence). V gave up 3 bases and J gave up 4 bases; unmatched junction bases: 8. The CDR3 runs to 16 residues. For the CDR3, the DNA is TGTGCCAGTAGTATTCCCTCCGGGACAGGATACAATGAGCAGTTCTTC. This translates into CASSIPSGTGYNEQFF.

The V gene is TRBV13, the J gene TRBJ1-1; the D gene is possibly TRBD1 (6 bases). Germline V gives CDR1 PRHDT, CDR2 FYEKMQ (reference sequence). The CDR3 totals 15 residues. Trimming removed 3 bases at V and 1 base at J, with 12 bases between. As DNA, the CDR3 is TGTGCCAGCAGCTTTGGAGACAGGCGGAACACTGAAGCTTTCTTT. Translation gives CASSFGDRRNTEAFF.